The TCR beta chain described here comes from a study of shared clonotypes between healthy human individuals. General study findings and limits: When naive CD4 clonotypes were compared across a few donors, approximately 4.9% were shared. Expectations were that clonotype sharing among donors would be affected by sequencing depth.

The naive CD8 population came from CD45RO-negative cells selected for CCR7, without terminally differentiated effector memory CD45RA+ cells. Replicate PCRs from sorted subsets contained approximately 220 ng DNA, which is around 30,000 T cell genomes. The data were produced by immunoSEQ multiplex PCR, yet TCRdb's version contains in-frame clones alone and is incomplete. This table has around 2,000,000 clones, under 95% appearing once. The CDR3 length is 13 residues. V was cut by 6 bases and J by 7 bases, with 13 bases left in between. Germline CDR1 is ENHRY and CDR2 is SYGVKD. This clone showed up just once. Its target is unknown.

The specimen sequenced was naive CD8+ T cells from PBMCs. The chain combines TRBV10-3 with TRBJ2-1; D tentatively reads TRBD1 or TRBD2 (5 bases each). The receptor's source is a man aged 18 to 29 in good health. Some clones in this sample may be carry-over from other donors' samples. CDR3 amino acids: CAISPGPLNEQFF. The CDR3 nucleotides read TGTGCCATCAGCCCGGGACCTCTAAATGAGCAGTTCTTC.